This T cell receptor (beta chain) was sequenced during a study of blood T cell repertoires in COVID-19 (dated by TCRdb to 2020 to 2021). As for the study more broadly: Samples covering the acute and convalescent phases of COVID-19 were provided by collaborators in the United States, Italy and Spain. The prospective study material was composed of cDNA or gDNA derived from T cells, B-cell-depleted T cells, or PBMCs. Deeply sampled blood TCRbeta repertoires from subjects exposed to, actively infected with, or recovered from COVID-19 were included in the dataset. The repertoires were released in a freely available public database meant as a resource for research on the immune response to SARS-CoV-2. Samples were obtained from the ongoing ImmuneRACE study (first 160 participants) and from 1,254 subjects provided by 6 global collaborators. The sample metadata nearly always contained a de-identified subject ID, COVID-19 status, age in years and sex. HLA class I and class II types, where available, came from metadata supplied by the sample provider rather than from assay-based typing. Study-wide conclusions, independent of this receptor: The quantity of clinical and demographic metadata differed by source and by participant and was supplied without curation.

TCRbeta CDR3 regions were amplified from genomic DNA by means of the immunoSEQ Assay, a bias-controlled multiplex PCR. In the original analysis: Within the assay, amplification of reference gene primers was used to estimate how many nucleated cells each sample contained. Sequence reads were collapsed and filtered to measure the absolute abundance of every unique TCRbeta CDR3 rearrangement. For each sample, productive Simpson clonality was calculated by taking the square root of Simpson's diversity index across productive rearrangements. TCRdb obtained this table from immuneACCESS and retained in-frame rearrangements with V and J assigned. These tables miss some clones; where compared with another copy, unresolved V genes account for less than half of the shortfall, and the remainder is unexplained. Clonal size and the V and J genes are those of that table, whereas D and trimming came from the DNA. The sample table lists approximately 77,000 clones, 70% to 90% of them with a count of one. The ten largest make up more than 9.5% of the sample.

This clone came up once. Its specific antigen is unknown. Qualities for individual bases were not recorded, and no much larger clone is one base off. For CDR1 and CDR2, the germline V gene lists SGHTA and FQGNSA. Clipping removes 6 bases from V and 5 bases from J, with 4 as the unmatched junction base count. CDR3 length: 14 amino acids, cysteine to phenylalanine. Here the CDR3 DNA is all that survives: 42 bases in frame from base 1. One collaborating source in Seattle enrolled patients while the patients were actively infected and followed the patients over time throughout the course of disease. Each collaborating institution followed its own protocols to collect whole blood in K2EDTA tubes. For TCRbeta analysis, collaborators shipped samples in one of three forms: frozen whole blood, isolated PBMCs, or DNA extracted from either of those sample types.

This chain joins TRBV7-2 to TRBJ2-2, with 9 junctional bases fitting TRBD1. The sequence came from a man over 45 with COVID-19, enrolled during active disease. The sequenced sample consisted of peripheral blood. Here the CDR3 is given as CASRSDRGTGELFF. The base sequence is TGTGCCAGCAGGAGTGACAGGGGGACCGGGGAGCTGTTTTTT.